This TCR beta chain derives from a study of blood T cell repertoires in COVID-19. The wider study: Acute and convalescent COVID-19 specimens originated in the United States, Italy and Spain.

In the original analysis: Amplification of reference gene primers provided the estimated nucleated cell counts. Clones were read by immunoSEQ multiplex PCR, and TCRdb kept only the in-frame ones, dropping some. From that table come the V and J calls and clone size; the DNA was used to work out D and trimming. The sample holds about 40,000 clones, over 75% seen once. V was clipped by 6 bases and J by 4 bases, with 4 bases between them. Germline assignment: CDR1 MNHEY and CDR2 SMNVEV (reference sequence). The CDR3 spans 11 residues. The source of this sequence is a woman in her sixties or seventies with acute or convalescent COVID-19. Source material: peripheral blood. The genes are TRBV27 and TRBJ1-3; D is undetermined. CDR3 residues: CASRRGNTIYF. The CDR3 coding sequence is TGTGCCAGCAGGAGAGGAAACACCATATATTTT.